This TCR beta chain was captured by sequencing in a study of cytomegalovirus exposure and HLA in healthy donors. Overall study results and limits: CMV serostatus stood as the only immune exposure information on hand.

PCR primers comprised 60 Vbeta and 13 Jbeta primers. Libraries were prepared by immunoSEQ multiplex PCR; TCRdb keeps only in-frame clonotypes and omits some of them. This sample has some 170,000 clones, with 60% to 85% found just once. Germline CDR1 and CDR2: SGHRS and YFSETQ. CDR3 length: 13 amino acids. Trimming pared 4 bases from V and 7 bases from J, leaving 15 bases between. Notes on this clone: Its antigen is unidentified.

The specimen sequenced was PBMCs. The clonotype originates from a man aged 30 to 39 in good health and CMV-seropositive. This chain joins TRBV5-1 and TRBJ2-7; D remains ambiguous. The CDR3 sequence: CASSPEASGEQYF. In DNA form, the CDR3 reads TGCGCCAGCAGCCCGGAAGCTAGTGGAGAGCAGTACTTC.